Each of the 19 T cell receptor beta chains below was sequenced from the same sample in a study of synovial regulatory T cells in juvenile arthritis. Generated by immunoSEQ multiplex PCR, the TCRdb table keeps only in-frame clones and is missing some. The table lists some 9,700 clones. The sequencing sample was made of Treg cells from blood. Documented subset: remaining (HLA-DR-negative) circulating blood Treg cells. Receptors originate from a donor between 2 and 29 years old with juvenile idiopathic arthritis.

The chain carries TRBV4-1 and TRBJ2-7; TCRdb gives TRBD2 as the D gene, but with no DNA this cannot be confirmed. Germline loops: CDR1 MGHRA, CDR2 YSYEKL. The CDR3 is 17 amino acids. This entry has no DNA. This CDR3 reads CASSRGLLAGGAYEQYF.

The chain uses TRBV12-5 and TRBJ2-1; TCRdb selects TRBD1, and the lack of DNA leaves this call unchecked. Looked up from germline, CDR1 is LGHNT and CDR2 is FRNRAP. There are 14 residues in the CDR3. No DNA is listed. CDR3 loop: CASGLGIWQNEQFF.

The J gene is TRBJ2-7, the V gene TRBV5-6; TCRdb selects TRBD1, and the lack of DNA leaves this call unchecked. CDR1 is SGHDT and CDR2 is YYEEEE in the germline V gene. The CDR3 contains 15 residues. DNA is not recorded here. The CDR3 protein is CASSLDRGFSYEQYF.

The chain is built from TRBV10-3 and TRBJ1-2. Germline assignment: CDR1 ENHRY and CDR2 SYGVKD. CDR3 length equals 12 residues. The entry carries no DNA sequence. The CDR3 sequence: CATTQLRYGYTF.

The chain has TRBV5-1 and TRBJ1-2. Germline-derived CDR1 and CDR2 are SGHRS and YFSETQ. The CDR3 loop spans 14 amino acids. The entry carries no DNA sequence. CDR3 sequence: CASSLDVGNYGYTF.

The V and J genes are TRBV18 and TRBJ1-2. The CDR3 is 14 residues long. The record lacks a DNA sequence. Germline CDR1 KGHSH, CDR2 LQKENI. CDR3 sequence reads: CASSPSGIDYGYTF.

The rearrangement links TRBV6-1 to TRBJ1-3; the D call of TRBD1 rests on TCRdb alone, since no DNA is present to check it. CDR1 is MNHNS, CDR2 SASEGT, per germline. The CDR3 loop spans 15 amino acids. The nucleotide record is missing. CDR3 loop: CASSRGPSSGNTIYF.

The chain uses TRBV6-1 and TRBJ1-5. The CDR3 has 15 residues. No DNA is recorded. Germline assignment: CDR1 MNHNS and CDR2 SASEGT. Here the CDR3 reads CASSLGRKSNQPQHF.

The chain is built from TRBV4-1 and TRBJ1-1. Germline CDR1 is MGHRA and CDR2 is YSYEKL. This CDR3 region has 14 residues. Only the protein is on record. The CDR3 here is CASSQDHGGTEAFF.

The chain's CDR3 is CASSRDSSYEQYF. This sequence joins TRBV11-3 and TRBJ2-7; TCRdb lists TRBD1, though no DNA is available to test this call. This CDR3 spans 13 amino acids. No DNA sequence is on record. Germline V gene data show CDR1 as SGHNT and CDR2 as YENEEA.

The chain employs TRBV4-1 and TRBJ2-3; the D call of TRBD2 rests on TCRdb alone, since no DNA is present to check it. The germline CDR1 and CDR2 sequences are MGHRA and YSYEKL. The CDR3 is 19 residues long. No DNA is listed. CDR3 protein: CASSLFRTSGSSVRDTQYF.

This rearrangement joins TRBV10-1 to TRBJ2-4; TCRdb names TRBD2, which stays unverified in the absence of DNA. The CDR3 covers 15 residues. The DNA is not on file. The germline V gene has CDR1 WNHNN and CDR2 SYGVQD (reference sequence). CDR3 protein: CASWETLPDSNIQYF.

The gene calls are TRBV11-3 and TRBJ2-1; TCRdb proposes TRBD2, but this gene call is untestable without DNA. Germline CDR1 and CDR2: SGHNT and YENEEA. The CDR3 runs to 16 residues. The protein alone is recorded here. The CDR3 sequence is CASSPTATSGRHEQFF.

The chain has TRBV27 and TRBJ1-4. The CDR3 sequence is 14 residues long. No DNA sequence was recorded. Per the germline V gene, CDR1 is MNHEY and CDR2 is SMNVEV (reference sequence). The CDR3 here is CASSLQGGGEKLFF.

This rearrangement joins TRBV12-5 to TRBJ2-2; checking the TCRdb D call of TRBD2 is not possible without DNA. The length of the CDR3 is 16 residues. No DNA was logged. Germline assignment: CDR1 LGHNT and CDR2 FRNRAP. CDR3 residues: CASGPPDHLGAGELFF.

This rearrangement joins TRBV6-1 to TRBJ2-5; the TCRdb call, TRBD1, lacks DNA for checking. Germline V gives CDR1 MNHNS, CDR2 SASEGT. The CDR3 is 15 residues long. No DNA is listed. The CDR3 protein is CASRAFQGIGETQYF.

J is TRBJ2-3 and V is TRBV4-1; TCRdb selects TRBD1, and the lack of DNA leaves this call unchecked. The CDR3 loop spans 17 amino acids. No DNA is recorded. CDR1 and CDR2 (germline): MGHRA, YSYEKL. This CDR3 reads CASSPAFRGQFTDTQYF.

The J gene is TRBJ1-2, the V gene TRBV11-3. Germline V gene lookup returns CDR1 SGHNT and CDR2 YENEEA. This CDR3 spans 17 amino acids. DNA for this receptor is not on file. The CDR3 region is CASSAQIHTGWGAGYTF.

This chain uses TRBV18 with TRBJ2-7; the TCRdb call, TRBD1, lacks DNA for checking. This CDR3 is built from 12 residues. No DNA is given. Germline lookup yields CDR1 KGHSH and CDR2 LQKENI. CDR3 loop: CASSPDRNEQYF.